This is a list of T cell receptor beta chains from one sample in a study of molecular identifiers for immune sequencing clone quantification. TCRdb ran MiXCR on the PCR reads and lists one entry per CDR3 protein. The repertoire holds about 640,000 distinct CDR3 sequences, 15% to 20% seen once, with roughly 0.85% in the top ten. The sample was naive CD8+ T cells from blood, with Jurkat cell RNA spiked in. The receptors stem from a human donor in good health. Some libraries in this study had Jurkat cell RNA spiked in. The CDR3 runs from the conserved cysteine through the conserved F or W. Each record gives: V gene, D gene, clone size, J gene, CDR3 protein, CDR3 DNA. The D gene is left open where the match is weak. Expanded clones get a size class; other rows say once, few or many, or leave the size out.

v_gene: TRBV30
d_gene: -
abundance: -
j_gene: TRBJ2-2
CDR3aa: CAWQNVAVINTGELFF
CDR3nt: TGTGCCTGGCAAAACGTCGCGGTGATAAACACCGGGGAGCTGTTTTTT

v_gene: TRBV3-1
d_gene: -
abundance: few
j_gene: TRBJ2-7
CDR3aa: CASSQLDREDEQYF
CDR3nt: TGTGCCAGCAGCCAACTTGACAGGGAGGACGAGCAGTACTTC

v_gene: TRBV3-1
d_gene: TRBD1
abundance: -
j_gene: TRBJ2-2
CDR3aa: CASSQDWDRGFSAYTNTGELFF
CDR3nt: TGTGCCAGCAGCCAAGATTGGGACAGGGGGTTCTCGGCTTACACGAACACCGGGGAGCTGTTTTTT

v_gene: TRBV20-1
d_gene: -
abundance: many
j_gene: TRBJ2-7
CDR3aa: CSASPGGLSYEQYF
CDR3nt: TGCAGTGCTAGTCCCGGGGGGCTCTCCTACGAGCAGTACTTC

v_gene: TRBV9
d_gene: TRBD2
abundance: few
j_gene: TRBJ2-7
CDR3aa: CASSGGLADAYEQYF
CDR3nt: TGTGCCAGCAGCGGGGGACTAGCCGATGCCTACGAGCAGTACTTC

v_gene: TRBV10-3
d_gene: -
abundance: few
j_gene: TRBJ2-7
CDR3aa: CAISKELISYSYEQYF
CDR3nt: TGTGCCATCAGTAAAGAGCTTATATCTTACTCCTACGAGCAGTACTTC

v_gene: TRBV6-1
d_gene: -
abundance: few
j_gene: TRBJ1-2
CDR3aa: CASTGQLHSSNYGYTF
CDR3nt: TGTGCCAGCACCGGACAGCTACACAGTTCTAACTATGGCTACACCTTC

v_gene: TRBV3-2
d_gene: -
abundance: -
j_gene: TRBJ2-2
CDR3aa: CASSPASGRTGELFF
CDR3nt: TGTGCCAGCAGCCCCGCTAGCGGGCGTACCGGGGAGCTGTTTTTT

v_gene: TRBV25-1
d_gene: -
abundance: many
j_gene: TRBJ2-2
CDR3aa: CASSVPNTGELFF
CDR3nt: TGTGCCAGCAGTGTGCCAAACACCGGGGAGCTGTTTTTT

v_gene: TRBV28
d_gene: -
abundance: many
j_gene: TRBJ2-7
CDR3aa: CASSLSGGIYEQYF
CDR3nt: TGTGCCAGCAGCCTTAGCGGAGGGATCTACGAGCAGTACTTC

v_gene: TRBV11-2
d_gene: TRBD1
abundance: -
j_gene: TRBJ2-1
CDR3aa: CASTSDRGQAARNEQLF
CDR3nt: TGTGCCAGCACCTCCGACAGGGGCCAAGCGGCTCGCAATGAGCAGCTCTTC

v_gene: TRBV28
d_gene: -
abundance: many
j_gene: TRBJ1-4
CDR3aa: CASSSGGTNEKLFF
CDR3nt: TGTGCCAGCAGTTCGGGCGGAACTAATGAAAAACTGTTTTTT

v_gene: TRBV5-1
d_gene: TRBD2
abundance: -
j_gene: TRBJ2-7
CDR3aa: CAGGLVAGTSVYEQYF
CDR3nt: TGCGCCGGCGGCTTGGTCGCCGGGACTAGCGTCTACGAGCAGTACTTC

v_gene: TRBV30
d_gene: -
abundance: -
j_gene: TRBJ1-1
CDR3aa: CAWRSQDWNTEAFF
CDR3nt: TGTGCCTGGAGATCCCAGGACTGGAACACTGAAGCTTTCTTT

v_gene: TRBV5-6
d_gene: TRBD1
abundance: many
j_gene: TRBJ2-6
CDR3aa: CASSYYRGSSSGANVLTF
CDR3nt: TGTGCCAGCAGCTACTACAGGGGGTCGAGCTCTGGGGCCAACGTCCTGACTTTC

v_gene: TRBV27
d_gene: -
abundance: many
j_gene: TRBJ2-3
CDR3aa: CASSLPSGGTDTQYF
CDR3nt: TGTGCCAGCAGTTTACCATCGGGCGGCACAGATACGCAGTATTTT

v_gene: TRBV30
d_gene: -
abundance: many
j_gene: TRBJ1-4
CDR3aa: CAWSLVGEKLFF
CDR3nt: TGTGCCTGGAGTCTTGTTGGGGAAAAACTGTTTTTT

v_gene: TRBV7-9
d_gene: TRBD1
abundance: many
j_gene: TRBJ2-1
CDR3aa: CASSRQGYEQFF
CDR3nt: TGTGCCAGCAGCAGACAGGGGTATGAGCAGTTCTTC

v_gene: TRBV29-1
d_gene: -
abundance: many
j_gene: TRBJ1-1
CDR3aa: CSVEEPDSRNTEAFF
CDR3nt: TGCAGCGTTGAAGAGCCCGACAGTCGAAACACTGAAGCTTTCTTT

v_gene: TRBV12-3/TRBV12-4
d_gene: TRBD2
abundance: -
j_gene: TRBJ2-1
CDR3aa: CASSGGGLADSYNEQFF
CDR3nt: TGTGCCAGCAGTGGAGGGGGACTAGCGGACTCCTACAATGAGCAGTTCTTC

v_gene: TRBV5-1
d_gene: -
abundance: -
j_gene: TRBJ2-1
CDR3aa: CASSGNRDNYNEQFF
CDR3nt: TGCGCCAGCAGCGGCAACCGGGACAACTACAATGAGCAGTTCTTC

v_gene: TRBV19
d_gene: -
abundance: -
j_gene: TRBJ1-1
CDR3aa: CASRSTDLNTEAFF
CDR3nt: TGTGCCAGTAGATCGACAGACCTGAACACTGAAGCTTTCTTT

v_gene: TRBV29-1
d_gene: -
abundance: many
j_gene: TRBJ1-1
CDR3aa: CSVDSLNTEAFF
CDR3nt: TGCAGCGTTGACAGCCTGAACACTGAAGCTTTCTTT

v_gene: TRBV12-3/TRBV12-4
d_gene: -
abundance: many
j_gene: TRBJ2-3
CDR3aa: CASSPHPWGPDTQYF
CDR3nt: TGTGCCAGCAGCCCCCATCCCTGGGGCCCGGATACGCAGTATTTT

v_gene: TRBV24-1
d_gene: TRBD2
abundance: many
j_gene: TRBJ2-1
CDR3aa: CATSDPVAGGYNEQFF
CDR3nt: TGTGCCACCAGTGACCCAGTAGCGGGGGGCTACAATGAGCAGTTCTTC

v_gene: TRBV20-1
d_gene: TRBD2
abundance: many
j_gene: TRBJ2-3
CDR3aa: CSAFSSGGSDTQYF
CDR3nt: TGCAGTGCTTTCTCTAGCGGGGGGTCAGATACGCAGTATTTT

v_gene: TRBV20-1
d_gene: -
abundance: many
j_gene: TRBJ1-1
CDR3aa: CSARIEGQNTEAFF
CDR3nt: TGCAGTGCTAGAATTGAGGGCCAAAACACTGAAGCTTTCTTT

v_gene: TRBV16
d_gene: -
abundance: -
j_gene: TRBJ2-7
CDR3aa: CASSFSTGYGQYF
CDR3nt: TGTGCCAGCAGCTTTAGTACGGGGTACGGGCAGTACTTC

v_gene: TRBV5-4
d_gene: -
abundance: many
j_gene: TRBJ2-7
CDR3aa: CASSLGIQGGYEQYF
CDR3nt: TGTGCCAGCAGCTTGGGTATCCAGGGGGGATACGAGCAGTACTTC

v_gene: TRBV15
d_gene: TRBD1
abundance: few
j_gene: TRBJ2-7
CDR3aa: CATSTRQGNEYEQYF
CDR3nt: TGTGCCACCAGCACCCGACAGGGGAATGAGTACGAGCAGTACTTC

v_gene: TRBV30
d_gene: TRBD1
abundance: -
j_gene: TRBJ1-6
CDR3aa: CAWSEWTGHNSPLHF
CDR3nt: TGTGCCTGGAGCGAATGGACAGGACATAATTCACCCCTCCACTTT

v_gene: TRBV2
d_gene: -
abundance: many
j_gene: TRBJ1-2
CDR3aa: CARQRDNYGYTF
CDR3nt: TGTGCCCGACAAAGGGACAACTATGGCTACACCTTC

v_gene: TRBV24-1
d_gene: -
abundance: -
j_gene: TRBJ2-3
CDR3aa: CATSDWGAGEGTDTRYF
CDR3nt: TGTGCCACCAGTGACTGGGGGGCGGGCGAAGGCACAGATACGCGGTATTTT

v_gene: TRBV4-1
d_gene: TRBD1
abundance: few
j_gene: TRBJ2-7
CDR3aa: CASSQPSGQGPYEQYF
CDR3nt: TGCGCCAGCAGCCAACCATCGGGACAGGGTCCCTACGAGCAGTACTTC

v_gene: TRBV30
d_gene: TRBD1
abundance: many
j_gene: TRBJ2-1
CDR3aa: CAWIPQGPLYNEQFF
CDR3nt: TGTGCCTGGATTCCACAGGGGCCCCTCTACAATGAGCAGTTCTTC